This is a list of T cell receptor beta chains from one sample in a study of OX40 agonist ivuxolimab in advanced cancers. The table came from immunoSEQ multiplex PCR; TCRdb's copy has only in-frame clones and leaves some out. The sample has about 62,000 clones, approximately 92% seen once. Material: CD4+ or CD8+ T cells sorted from blood, obtained in a trial of the OX40 agonist ivuxolimab. Every receptor here comes from an adult with an advanced solid tumor such as melanoma, head and neck, liver or kidney cancer. Each CDR3 is given with its conserved first and last residue. A D gene is named only where the DNA matches it firmly. Some rows mark clone size as missing; the rest say once, few, many or name a class of expanded clone.

J,D,V,size,CDR3,DNA
TRBJ1-2,NA,TRBV9,NA,CASSVAIGTNYGYTF,TGTGCCAGCAGCGTAGCTATAGGGACTAACTATGGCTACACCTTC
TRBJ2-7,NA,TRBV5-6,NA,CASSPSSSYEQYF,TGTGCCAGTAGTCCATCGAGCTCCTACGAGCAGTACTTC
TRBJ2-2,NA,TRBV5-4,NA,CASNFRGGPTGELFF,TGTGCCAGCAACTTCCGCGGGGGCCCCACCGGGGAGCTGTTTTTT
TRBJ1-6,NA,TRBV6-6,once,CASSWISYNSPLHF,TGTGCCAGCAGTTGGATCTCCTATAATTCACCCCTCCACTTT
TRBJ2-1,TRBD2,TRBV27,NA,CASRTPGLAGNNEQFF,TGTGCCAGCAGAACTCCGGGACTAGCGGGAAACAATGAGCAGTTCTTC
TRBJ1-4,TRBD1,TRBV5-5,NA,CASIPQGTNEKLFF,TGTGCCAGCATCCCACAGGGGACTAATGAAAAACTGTTTTTT
TRBJ2-7,TRBD2,TRBV9,NA,CASSFSREGDSYEQYF,TGTGCCAGCAGCTTTTCCCGGGAGGGGGACTCCTACGAGCAGTACTTC
TRBJ1-2,TRBD1,TRBV6-5,NA,CASSYYRDRNYGYTF,TGTGCCAGCAGTTACTACCGGGACAGAAACTATGGCTACACCTTC
TRBJ2-1,NA,TRBV4-1,NA,CASSQVPGDAYNEQFF,TGCGCCAGCAGCCAAGTCCCGGGGGATGCCTACAATGAGCAGTTCTTC
TRBJ1-1,NA,TRBV9,NA,CASSVAGLIDTEAFF,TGTGCCAGCAGCGTAGCCGGGTTGATTGACACTGAAGCTTTCTTT
TRBJ2-1,TRBD2,TRBV6-5,NA,CASSYLYREGGDEQFF,TGTGCCAGCAGCTACCTTTATCGGGAGGGGGGGGATGAGCAGTTCTTC
TRBJ2-2,NA,TRBV14,NA,CASSQAPPGSGTGELFF,TGTGCCAGCAGCCAAGCTCCGCCGGGGTCGGGCACCGGGGAGCTGTTTTTT
TRBJ2-7,TRBD2,TRBV27,NA,CASSIGTSGYEQYF,TGTGCCAGCAGTATTGGGACTAGCGGCTACGAGCAGTACTTC
TRBJ2-3,NA,TRBV7-9,few,CASGGSTDTQYF,TGTGCCAGCGGGGGCAGCACAGATACGCAGTATTTT
TRBJ2-2,TRBD2,TRBV13,NA,CASSLSWGRAFYPGELFF,TGTGCCAGCAGCTTATCATGGGGGAGGGCCTTCTACCCCGGGGAGCTGTTTTTT
TRBJ2-7,NA,TRBV29-1,NA,CSVEVGALGYEQYF,TGCAGCGTTGAAGTGGGGGCGCTGGGGTACGAGCAGTACTTC
TRBJ2-3,TRBD2,TRBV5-1,NA,CASSPGTSGNSDTQYF,TGCGCCAGCAGCCCCGGGACTAGCGGGAATTCAGATACGCAGTATTTT
TRBJ2-1,TRBD2,TRBV15,NA,CATSRDRTSRSSGSYNEQFF,TGTGCCACCAGCAGAGATCGGACTAGCCGGTCAAGCGGCTCCTACAATGAGCAGTTCTTC
TRBJ1-5,TRBD1,TRBV2,NA,CASRGQGNIGQPQHF,TGTGCCAGCAGGGGACAGGGGAACATCGGTCAGCCCCAGCATTTT
TRBJ2-7,NA,TRBV5-6,NA,CASSLEGLDYYEQYF,TGTGCCAGCAGCTTGGAGGGTCTAGACTACTACGAGCAGTACTTC
TRBJ2-3,NA,TRBV19,NA,CASQRTGDWVDTQYF,TGTGCCAGTCAAAGGACCGGGGACTGGGTAGATACGCAGTATTTT
TRBJ2-1,TRBD2,TRBV19,NA,CASSPTSGPYNEQFF,TGTGCCAGTAGCCCGACTAGCGGGCCGTACAATGAGCAGTTCTTC
TRBJ2-3,TRBD2,TRBV28,NA,CASSGRLAGELDTQYF,TGTGCCAGCAGTGGGCGACTAGCGGGAGAGCTAGATACGCAGTATTTT
TRBJ1-2,TRBD1,TRBV25-1,NA,CASSEPNRGQGRSYGYTF,TGTGCCAGCAGTGAACCGAATAGGGGACAGGGGAGGAGCTATGGCTACACCTTC
TRBJ2-7,TRBD2,TRBV30,NA,CAWSVSPSGINEQYF,TGTGCCTGGAGTGTATCGCCTAGCGGGATCAACGAGCAGTACTTC
TRBJ1-1,NA,TRBV7-7,NA,CASSLGMNTEAFF,TGTGCCAGCAGCTTAGGAATGAACACTGAAGCTTTCTTT
TRBJ1-1,NA,TRBV6-1,NA,CASSETMGSTEAFF,TGTGCCAGCAGTGAAACAATGGGGAGTACTGAAGCTTTCTTT
TRBJ2-7,NA,TRBV7-6,once,CASSVEGSTAYEQYF,TGTGCCAGCAGCGTAGAGGGGAGTACAGCGTACGAGCAGTACTTC
TRBJ1-5,NA,TRBV21-1,NA,CASSKGQGMRRNQPQHF,TGTGCCAGCAGCAAAGGGCAGGGGATGAGGCGCAATCAGCCCCAGCATTTT
TRBJ2-7,NA,TRBV28,once,CASTDSDYEQYF,TGTGCCAGCACAGACTCAGACTACGAGCAGTACTTC
TRBJ2-2,TRBD2,TRBV7-2,NA,CASSLGLETGELFF,TGTGCCAGCAGCTTGGGACTAGAAACCGGGGAGCTGTTTTTT
TRBJ1-4,NA,TRBV4-1,NA,CASSQEGAEGEKLFF,TGCGCCAGCAGCCAAGAAGGGGCTGAGGGTGAAAAACTGTTTTTT
TRBJ2-7,TRBD1,TRBV13,NA,CASSSQGGDYEQYF,TGTGCCAGCAGCTCACAGGGGGGAGACTACGAGCAGTACTTC
TRBJ2-7,NA,TRBV5-1,NA,CASSLESGRKYEQYF,TGCGCCAGCAGCTTGGAATCTGGCAGGAAATACGAGCAGTACTTC
TRBJ1-5,NA,TRBV6-5,NA,CASSGGGYQPQHF,TGTGCCAGCAGTGGGGGGGGATATCAGCCCCAGCATTTT
TRBJ2-2,NA,TRBV5-5,NA,CASSLAAGELFF,TGTGCCAGCAGCTTGGCTGCCGGGGAGCTGTTTTTT
TRBJ1-1,NA,TRBV2,NA,CATHRGGLDTEAFF,TGTGCCACCCACCGGGGGGGTCTTGACACTGAAGCTTTCTTT
TRBJ2-7,NA,TRBV6-6,once,CASSYSRGMYEQYF,TGTGCCAGCAGTTACTCAAGGGGGATGTACGAGCAGTACTTC
TRBJ1-1,NA,TRBV5-7,NA,CASSLRGANTEAFF,TGTGCCAGCAGCTTGCGGGGGGCGAACACTGAAGCTTTCTTT
TRBJ1-1,NA,TRBV4-1,NA,CASSQKLQGNTEAFF,TGCGCCAGCAGCCAGAAGTTACAGGGAAACACTGAAGCTTTCTTT
TRBJ1-2,TRBD1,TRBV13,NA,CASSQEDRAGYTF,TGTGCCAGCAGCCAAGAGGACAGGGCCGGCTACACCTTC
TRBJ2-7,NA,TRBV5-1,NA,CASSWTGSELYEQYF,TGCGCCAGCAGCTGGACCGGGTCAGAGTTATACGAGCAGTACTTC
TRBJ2-1,TRBD2,TRBV4-3,NA,CASSQVPARLAGPNEQFF,TGCGCCAGCAGCCAAGTCCCCGCCCGGCTAGCGGGACCAAATGAGCAGTTCTTC
TRBJ1-1,NA,TRBV4-1,NA,CASSQAWGAGTEAFF,TGCGCCAGCAGCCAAGCTTGGGGGGCTGGTACTGAAGCTTTCTTT
TRBJ2-7,NA,TRBV7-9,NA,CASSLDSLSYEQYF,TGTGCCAGCAGCTTGGACAGCCTCTCCTACGAGCAGTACTTC
TRBJ2-5,NA,TRBV4-1,once,CASSQDAGMETQYF,TGCGCCAGCAGCCAAGATGCGGGAATGGAGACCCAGTACTTC
TRBJ1-6,NA,TRBV6-1,few,CASSVTENSPLHF,TGTGCCAGCAGTGTTACAGAGAATTCACCCCTCCACTTT
TRBJ2-7,TRBD1,TRBV9,once,CASSVGDRVHEQYF,TGTGCCAGCAGCGTCGGGGACAGGGTCCACGAGCAGTACTTC